The rows below give T cell receptor beta chains drawn from one sample of a study of beta chain features in type 1 diabetes. Produced via immunoSEQ multiplex PCR; TCRdb's table is partial and in-frame only. The table includes more than 300,000 clones, around 9.3% detected once. The sample consisted of central memory CD4+ T cells from blood. All receptors come from a man in his thirties or forties with type 1 diabetes. Each CDR3 is given with its conserved first and last residue. The D gene is left open where the match is weak.

v_call	j_call	cdr3_length	d_call	cdr3_aa
TRBV28	TRBJ1-1	13	-	CASSLNRETAAFF
TRBV11-2	TRBJ2-7	18	TRBD2	CASSPLQRRRGVSYEQYF
TRBV5-4	TRBJ2-2	17	TRBD2	CASSSQGLAGNTGELFF
TRBV5-1	TRBJ1-1	12	-	CASRSNRGEAFF
TRBV7-9	TRBJ1-2	12	-	CASSSGAAGYTF
TRBV4-3	TRBJ1-2	15	-	CASSQDPKANYGYTF
TRBV11-2	TRBJ1-1	12	-	CASSLDLSGAFF
TRBV6-6	TRBJ1-1	14	-	CASSYFAVNTEAFF
TRBV19	TRBJ1-2	17	-	CASSRIRDTLPNYGYTF
TRBV15	TRBJ2-3	15	TRBD2	CATSQSGGSTDTQYF
TRBV20-1	TRBJ2-5	11	-	CSAIGEETQYF
TRBV19	TRBJ2-7	13	-	CASSIEGSYEQYF
TRBV25-1	TRBJ1-2	14	-	CASSERQTNYGYTF
TRBV7-2	TRBJ1-2	15	-	CASRRTAGDNYGYTF
TRBV5-4	TRBJ1-1	15	TRBD1	CASSSGQGKDTEAFF
TRBV5-4	TRBJ2-5	16	TRBD2	CASSEDLSGGAETQYF
TRBV9	TRBJ1-5	15	TRBD1	CASSVAGQGGQPQHF
TRBV28	TRBJ1-3	14	TRBD1	CASSYRDRENTIYF
TRBV7-2	TRBJ2-2	16	TRBD1	CASSLLTGRNTGELFF
TRBV7-6	TRBJ2-3	15	-	CASSLASIPTDTQYF
TRBV2	TRBJ1-6	15	TRBD1	CASSNRDRDNSPLHF
TRBV5-4	TRBJ2-3	14	TRBD2	CASAGGGASDTQYF
TRBV2	TRBJ1-1	15	TRBD1	CASSVRGERNTEAFF
TRBV9	TRBJ2-3	15	-	CASSVVGEGTDTQYF
TRBV7-2	TRBJ2-7	15	TRBD2	CASSSGGHGNYEQYF
TRBV5-5	TRBJ1-1	11	-	CASSLAYEAFF
TRBV28	TRBJ2-5	14	-	CASSWRSSQETQYF
TRBV5-5	TRBJ1-1	12	-	CASSLDRTEAFF
TRBV2	TRBJ2-5	12	-	CASSLTRETQYF